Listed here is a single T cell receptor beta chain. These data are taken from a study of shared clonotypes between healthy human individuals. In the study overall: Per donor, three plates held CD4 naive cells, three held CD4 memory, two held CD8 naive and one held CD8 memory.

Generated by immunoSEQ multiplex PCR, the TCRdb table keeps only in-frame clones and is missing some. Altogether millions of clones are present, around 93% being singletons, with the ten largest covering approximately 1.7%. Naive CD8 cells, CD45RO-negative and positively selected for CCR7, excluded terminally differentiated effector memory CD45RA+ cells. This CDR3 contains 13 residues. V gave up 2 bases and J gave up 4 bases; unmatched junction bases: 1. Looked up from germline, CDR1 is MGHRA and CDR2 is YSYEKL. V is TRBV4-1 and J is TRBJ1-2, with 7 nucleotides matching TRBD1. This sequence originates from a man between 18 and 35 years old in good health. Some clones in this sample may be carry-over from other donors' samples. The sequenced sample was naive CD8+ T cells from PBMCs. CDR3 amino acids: CASSQQGGYGYTF. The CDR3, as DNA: TGCGCCAGCAGCCAACAGGGGGGCTATGGCTACACCTTC.